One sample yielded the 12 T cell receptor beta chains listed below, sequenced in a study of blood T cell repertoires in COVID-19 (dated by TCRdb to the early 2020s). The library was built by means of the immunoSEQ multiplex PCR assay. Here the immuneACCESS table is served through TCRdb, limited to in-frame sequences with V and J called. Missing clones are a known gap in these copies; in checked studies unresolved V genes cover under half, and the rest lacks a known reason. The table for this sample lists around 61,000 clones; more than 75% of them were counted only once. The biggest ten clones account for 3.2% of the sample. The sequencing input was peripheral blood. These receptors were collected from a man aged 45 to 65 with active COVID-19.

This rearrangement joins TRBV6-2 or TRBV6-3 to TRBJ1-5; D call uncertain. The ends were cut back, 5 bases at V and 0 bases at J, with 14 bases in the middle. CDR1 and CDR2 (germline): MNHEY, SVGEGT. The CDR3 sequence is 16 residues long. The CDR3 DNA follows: TGTGCCAGCAGTCGGTCGGCTTCGGGTAGCAATCAGCCCCAGCATTTT. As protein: CASSRSASGSNQPQHF.

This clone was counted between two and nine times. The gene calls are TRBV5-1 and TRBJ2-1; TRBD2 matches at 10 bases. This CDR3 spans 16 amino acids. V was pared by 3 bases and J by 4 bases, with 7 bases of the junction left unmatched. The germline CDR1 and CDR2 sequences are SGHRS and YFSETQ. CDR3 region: CASSSQVSGGYNEQFF. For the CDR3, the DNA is TGCGCCAGCAGCTCCCAGGTTAGCGGGGGGTACAATGAGCAGTTCTTC.

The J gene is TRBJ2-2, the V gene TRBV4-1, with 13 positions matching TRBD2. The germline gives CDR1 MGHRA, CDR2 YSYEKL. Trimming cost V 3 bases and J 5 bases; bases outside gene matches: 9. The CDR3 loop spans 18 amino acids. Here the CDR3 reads CASSQAGLAGPRTGELFF. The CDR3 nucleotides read TGCGCCAGCAGCCAGGCGGGACTAGCGGGACCCAGAACCGGGGAGCTGTTTTTT.

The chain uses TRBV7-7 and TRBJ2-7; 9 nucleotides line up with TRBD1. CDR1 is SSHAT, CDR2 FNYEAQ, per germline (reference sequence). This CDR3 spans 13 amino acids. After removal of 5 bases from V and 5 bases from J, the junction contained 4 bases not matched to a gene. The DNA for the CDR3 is TGTGCCAGCAGCCCCACAGGGGGCCACGAGCAGTACTTC. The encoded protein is CASSPTGGHEQYF.

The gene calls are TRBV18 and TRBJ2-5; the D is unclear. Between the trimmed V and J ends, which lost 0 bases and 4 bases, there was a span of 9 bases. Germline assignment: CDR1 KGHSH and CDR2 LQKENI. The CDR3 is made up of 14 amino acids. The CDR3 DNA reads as TGTGCCAGCTCACCACCAAGCGCTGGAGAGACCCAGTACTTC. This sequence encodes CASSPPSAGETQYF.

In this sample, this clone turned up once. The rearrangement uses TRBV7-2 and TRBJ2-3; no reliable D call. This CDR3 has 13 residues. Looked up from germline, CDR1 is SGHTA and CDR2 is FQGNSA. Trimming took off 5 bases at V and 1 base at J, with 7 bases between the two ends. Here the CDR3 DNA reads TGTGCCAGCAGCCCCCAGGGCACAGATACGCAGTATTTT. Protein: CASSPQGTDTQYF.

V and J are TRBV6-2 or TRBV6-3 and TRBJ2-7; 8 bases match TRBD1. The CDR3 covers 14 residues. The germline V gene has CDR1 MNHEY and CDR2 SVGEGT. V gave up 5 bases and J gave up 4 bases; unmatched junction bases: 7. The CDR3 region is CASSKRGQEYEQYF. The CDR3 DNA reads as TGTGCCAGCAGTAAACGGGGACAGGAGTACGAGCAGTACTTC.

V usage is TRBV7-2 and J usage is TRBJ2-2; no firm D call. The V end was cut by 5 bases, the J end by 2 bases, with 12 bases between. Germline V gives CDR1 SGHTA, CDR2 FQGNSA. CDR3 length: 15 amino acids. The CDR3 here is CASSISLSNTGELFF. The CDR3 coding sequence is TGTGCCAGCAGCATTAGCCTCTCAAACACCGGGGAGCTGTTTTTT.

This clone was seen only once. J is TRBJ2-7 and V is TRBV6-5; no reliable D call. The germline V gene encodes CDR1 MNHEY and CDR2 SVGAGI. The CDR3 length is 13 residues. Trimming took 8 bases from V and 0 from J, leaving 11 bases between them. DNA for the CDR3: TGTGCCAGCTCTTTGGAGATCTCCTACGAGCAGTACTTC. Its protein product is CASSLEISYEQYF.

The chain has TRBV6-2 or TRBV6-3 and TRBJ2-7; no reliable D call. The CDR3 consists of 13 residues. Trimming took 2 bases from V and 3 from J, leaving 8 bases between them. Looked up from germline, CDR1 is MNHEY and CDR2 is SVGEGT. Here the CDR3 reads CASSYNGRYEQYF. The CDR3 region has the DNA TGTGCCAGCAGTTACAATGGCCGCTACGAGCAGTACTTC.

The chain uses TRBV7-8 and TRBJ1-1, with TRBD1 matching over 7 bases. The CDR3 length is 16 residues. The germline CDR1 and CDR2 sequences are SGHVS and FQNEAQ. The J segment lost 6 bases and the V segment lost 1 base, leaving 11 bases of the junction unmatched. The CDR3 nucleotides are TGTGCCAGCAGCTTAGTTGAAACAGGGGTTGTGTCTGAAGCTTTCTTT. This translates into CASSLVETGVVSEAFF.

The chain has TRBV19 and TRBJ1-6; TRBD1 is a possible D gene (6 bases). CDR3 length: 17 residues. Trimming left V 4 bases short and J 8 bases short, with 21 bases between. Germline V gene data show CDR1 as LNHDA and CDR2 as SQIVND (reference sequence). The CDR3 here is CASSSSGTWGIDSPLHF. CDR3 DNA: TGTGCCAGTAGTAGCTCCGGGACATGGGGGATTGATTCACCCCTCCACTTT.